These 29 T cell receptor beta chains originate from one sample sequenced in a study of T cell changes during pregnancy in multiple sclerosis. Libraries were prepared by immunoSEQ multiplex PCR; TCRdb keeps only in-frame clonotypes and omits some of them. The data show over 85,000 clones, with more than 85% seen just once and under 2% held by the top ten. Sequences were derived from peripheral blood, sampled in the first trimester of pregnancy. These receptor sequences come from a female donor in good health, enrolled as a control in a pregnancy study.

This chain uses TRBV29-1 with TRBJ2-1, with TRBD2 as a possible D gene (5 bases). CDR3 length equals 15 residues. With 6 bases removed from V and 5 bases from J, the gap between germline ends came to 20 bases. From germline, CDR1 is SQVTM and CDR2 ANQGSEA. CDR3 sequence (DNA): TGCAGCGTCCGACGGGGTTATCAGGTGGACAATGAGCAGTTCTTC. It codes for CSVRRGYQVDNEQFF.

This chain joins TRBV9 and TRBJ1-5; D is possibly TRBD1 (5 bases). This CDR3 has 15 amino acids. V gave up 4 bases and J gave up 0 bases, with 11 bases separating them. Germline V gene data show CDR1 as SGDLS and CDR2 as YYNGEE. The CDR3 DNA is TGTGCCAGCAGCAACTCAGGGTATAGCAATCAGCCCCAGCATTTT. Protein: CASSNSGYSNQPQHF.

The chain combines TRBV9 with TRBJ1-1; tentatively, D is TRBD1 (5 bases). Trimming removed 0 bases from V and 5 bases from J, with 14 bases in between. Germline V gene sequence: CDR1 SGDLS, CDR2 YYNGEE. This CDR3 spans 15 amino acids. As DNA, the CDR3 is TGTGCCAGCAGCGTAGAAGGAGGGGTTAGTACTGAAGCTTTCTTT. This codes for CASSVEGGVSTEAFF.

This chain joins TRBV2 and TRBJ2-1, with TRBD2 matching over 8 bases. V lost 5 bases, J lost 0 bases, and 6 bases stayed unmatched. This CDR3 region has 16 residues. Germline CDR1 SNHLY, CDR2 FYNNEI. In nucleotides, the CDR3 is TGTGCCAGCAGTCAGACTAGCGTAAGCTCCTACAATGAGCAGTTCTTC. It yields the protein CASSQTSVSSYNEQFF.

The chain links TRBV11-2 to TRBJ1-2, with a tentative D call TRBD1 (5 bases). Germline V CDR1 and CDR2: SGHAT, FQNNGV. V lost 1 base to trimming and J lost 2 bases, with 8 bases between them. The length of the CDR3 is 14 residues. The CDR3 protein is CASSLVAGNYGYTF. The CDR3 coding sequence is TGTGCCAGCAGCTTAGTCGCAGGGAACTATGGCTACACCTTC.

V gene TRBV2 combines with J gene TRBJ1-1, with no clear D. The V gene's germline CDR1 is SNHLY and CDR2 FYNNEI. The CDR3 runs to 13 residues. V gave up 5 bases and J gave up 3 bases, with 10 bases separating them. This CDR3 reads CASSSGSYTEAFF. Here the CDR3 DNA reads TGTGCCAGCAGTTCGGGATCCTACACTGAAGCTTTCTTT.

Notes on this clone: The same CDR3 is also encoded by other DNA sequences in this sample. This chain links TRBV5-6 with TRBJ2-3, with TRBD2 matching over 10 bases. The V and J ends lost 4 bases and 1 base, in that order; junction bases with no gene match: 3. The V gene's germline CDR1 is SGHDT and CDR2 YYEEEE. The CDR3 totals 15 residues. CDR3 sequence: CASSLGTSGTDTQYF. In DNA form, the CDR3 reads TGTGCCAGCAGCCTGGGGACTAGCGGCACAGATACGCAGTATTTT. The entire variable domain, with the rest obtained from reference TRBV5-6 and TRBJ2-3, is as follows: DAGVTQSPTHLIKTRGQQVTLRCSPKSGHDTVSWYQQALGQGPQFIFQYYEEEERQRGNFPDRFSGHQFPNYSSELNVNALLLGDSALYLCASSLGTSGTDTQYFGPGTRLTVL.

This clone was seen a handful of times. In nucleotides, the CDR3 is TGTGCCAGCAGTGCCGGGACAAAGAACACTGAAGCTTTCTTT. Translated, it gives CASSAGTKNTEAFF. This chain connects TRBV2 to TRBJ1-1; TRBD1 is a possible D gene (6 bases). There are 14 residues in the CDR3. In germline, CDR1 is SNHLY, CDR2 FYNNEI. V lost 4 bases, J lost 1 base, and 10 bases lay in between.

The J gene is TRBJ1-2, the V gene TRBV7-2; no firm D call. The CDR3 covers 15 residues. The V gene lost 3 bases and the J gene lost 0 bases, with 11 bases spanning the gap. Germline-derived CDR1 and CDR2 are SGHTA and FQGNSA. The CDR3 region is CASSFVASPNYGYTF. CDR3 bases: TGTGCCAGCAGCTTCGTGGCATCCCCTAACTATGGCTACACCTTC.

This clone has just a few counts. CDR3 sequence reads: CASSPPGTASNQPQHF. CDR3 bases: TGTGCCAGCTCACCACCTGGGACAGCTAGCAATCAGCCCCAGCATTTT. V gene TRBV18 combines with J gene TRBJ1-5; TRBD1 agrees at 7 bases. This CDR3 spans 16 amino acids. Trimming cost V 0 bases and J 0 bases; bases outside gene matches: 2. Germline CDR1 and CDR2: KGHSH and LQKENI. Filled out from reference TRBV18 and TRBJ1-5, the complete variable domain reads NAGVMQNPRHLVRRRGQEARLRCSPMKGHSHVYWYRQLPEEGLKFMVYLQKENIIDESGMPKERFSAEFPKEGPSILRIQQVVRGDSAAYFCASSPPGTASNQPQHFGDGTRLSIL.

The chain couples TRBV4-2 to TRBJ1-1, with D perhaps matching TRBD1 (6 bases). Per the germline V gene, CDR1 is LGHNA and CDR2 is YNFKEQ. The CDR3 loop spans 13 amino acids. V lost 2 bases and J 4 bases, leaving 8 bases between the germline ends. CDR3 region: CASSQTGSTEAFF. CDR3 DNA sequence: TGTGCCAGCAGCCAAACAGGGTCCACTGAAGCTTTCTTT.

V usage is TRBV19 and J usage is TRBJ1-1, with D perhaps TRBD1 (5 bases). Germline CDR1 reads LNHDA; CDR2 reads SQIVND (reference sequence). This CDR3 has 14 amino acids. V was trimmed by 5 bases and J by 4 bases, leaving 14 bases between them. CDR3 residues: CASSSRGNGTEAFF. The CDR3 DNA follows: TGTGCCAGTAGTTCTAGGGGTAATGGCACTGAAGCTTTCTTT.

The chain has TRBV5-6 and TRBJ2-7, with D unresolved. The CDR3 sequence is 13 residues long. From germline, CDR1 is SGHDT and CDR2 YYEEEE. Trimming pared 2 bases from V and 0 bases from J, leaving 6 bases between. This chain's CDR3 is CASSLDTSYEQYF. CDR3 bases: TGTGCCAGCAGCTTAGACACCTCCTACGAGCAGTACTTC. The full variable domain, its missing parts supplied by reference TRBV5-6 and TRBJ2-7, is DAGVTQSPTHLIKTRGQQVTLRCSPKSGHDTVSWYQQALGQGPQFIFQYYEEEERQRGNFPDRFSGHQFPNYSSELNVNALLLGDSALYLCASSLDTSYEQYFGPGTRLTVT.

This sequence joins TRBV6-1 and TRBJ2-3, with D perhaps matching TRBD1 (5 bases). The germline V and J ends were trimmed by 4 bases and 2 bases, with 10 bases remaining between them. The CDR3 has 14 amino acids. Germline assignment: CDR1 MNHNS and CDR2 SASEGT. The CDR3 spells CASSADKYTDTQYF. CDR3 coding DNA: TGTGCCAGCAGTGCGGACAAATACACAGATACGCAGTATTTT.

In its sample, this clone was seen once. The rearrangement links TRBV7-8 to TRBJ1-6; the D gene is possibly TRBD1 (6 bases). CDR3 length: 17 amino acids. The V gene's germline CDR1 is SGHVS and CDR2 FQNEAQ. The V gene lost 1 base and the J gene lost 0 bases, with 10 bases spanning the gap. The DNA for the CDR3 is TGTGCCAGCAGCTTAGGGGGGCTTTCCTCCTATAATTCACCCCTCCACTTT. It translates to CASSLGGLSSYNSPLHF. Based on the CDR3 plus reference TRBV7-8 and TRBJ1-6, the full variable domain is GAGVSQSPRYKVAKRGQDVALRCDPISGHVSLFWYQQALGQGPEFLTYFQNEAQLDKSGLPSDRFFAERPEGSVSTLKIQRTQQEDSAVYLCASSLGGLSSYNSPLHFGNGTRLTVT.

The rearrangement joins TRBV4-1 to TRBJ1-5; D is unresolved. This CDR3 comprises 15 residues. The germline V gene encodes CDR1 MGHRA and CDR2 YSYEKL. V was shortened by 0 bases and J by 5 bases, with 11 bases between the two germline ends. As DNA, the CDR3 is TGCGCCAGCAGCCAAGAAGGCCGCGGGCATCAGCCCCAGCATTTT. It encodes CASSQEGRGHQPQHF.

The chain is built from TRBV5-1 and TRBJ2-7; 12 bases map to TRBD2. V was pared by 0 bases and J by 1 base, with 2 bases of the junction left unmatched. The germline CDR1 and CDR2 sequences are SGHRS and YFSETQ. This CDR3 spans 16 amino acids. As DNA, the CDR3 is TGCGCCAGCAGCTTGGAGCTAGCGGGAGGGTCCTACGAGCAGTACTTC. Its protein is CASSLELAGGSYEQYF.

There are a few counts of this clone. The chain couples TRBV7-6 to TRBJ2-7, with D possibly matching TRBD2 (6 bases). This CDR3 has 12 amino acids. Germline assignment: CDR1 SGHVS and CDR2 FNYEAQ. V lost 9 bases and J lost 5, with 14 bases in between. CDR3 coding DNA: TGTGCCAGTACCGGAGGGGACGACGAGCAGTACTTC. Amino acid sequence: CASTGGDDEQYF.

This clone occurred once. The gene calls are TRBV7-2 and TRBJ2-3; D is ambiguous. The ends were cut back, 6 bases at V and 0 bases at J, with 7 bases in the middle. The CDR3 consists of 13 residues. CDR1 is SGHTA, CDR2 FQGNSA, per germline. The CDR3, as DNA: TGTGCCAGCAGGGAGTCTAGCACAGATACGCAGTATTTT. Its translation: CASRESSTDTQYF.

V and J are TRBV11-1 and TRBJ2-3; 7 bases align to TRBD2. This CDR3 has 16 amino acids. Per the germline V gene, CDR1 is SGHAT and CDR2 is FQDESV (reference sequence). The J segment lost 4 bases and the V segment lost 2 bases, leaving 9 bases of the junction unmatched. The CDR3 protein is CASSLHTGGVADTQYF. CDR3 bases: TGTGCCAGCAGCTTACACACGGGGGGAGTTGCAGATACGCAGTATTTT.

CDR3 sequence: CASSDERGSYNEQFF. In DNA, the CDR3 is TGTGCCAGCAGTGATGAGCGGGGTTCCTACAATGAGCAGTTCTTC. V gene TRBV2 combines with J gene TRBJ2-1; 7 bases map to TRBD2. This CDR3 has 15 amino acids. Germline assignment: CDR1 SNHLY and CDR2 FYNNEI. V gave up 3 bases and J gave up 1 base; unmatched junction bases: 3.

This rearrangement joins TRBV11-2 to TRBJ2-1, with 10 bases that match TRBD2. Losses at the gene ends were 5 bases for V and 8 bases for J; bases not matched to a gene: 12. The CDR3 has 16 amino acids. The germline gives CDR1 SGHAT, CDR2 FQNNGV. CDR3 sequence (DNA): TGTGCCAGCAGCCCACACCTTGGGACTAGCGTCTATGAGCAGTTCTTC. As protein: CASSPHLGTSVYEQFF. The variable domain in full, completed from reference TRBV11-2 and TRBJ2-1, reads EAGVAQSPRYKIIEKRQSVAFWCNPISGHATLYWYQQILGQGPKLLIQFQNNGVVDDSQLPKDRFSAERLKGVDSTLKIQPAKLEDSAVYLCASSPHLGTSVYEQFFGPGTRLTVL.

The CDR3 reads CASRNRDRASNEQFF. The CDR3 DNA sequence: TGTGCCAGCAGAAACCGGGACAGGGCGTCCAATGAGCAGTTCTTC. The V and J genes are TRBV6-5 and TRBJ2-1; TRBD1 matches 9 bases. Germline lookup yields CDR1 MNHEY and CDR2 SVGAGI. The V and J ends lost 6 bases and 6 bases, in that order; junction bases with no gene match: 9. The CDR3 totals 15 residues.

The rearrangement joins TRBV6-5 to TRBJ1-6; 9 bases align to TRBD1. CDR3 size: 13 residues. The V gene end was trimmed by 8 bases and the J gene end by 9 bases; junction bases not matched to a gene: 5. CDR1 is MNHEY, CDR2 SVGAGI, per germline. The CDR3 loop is CASSRDRASPLHF. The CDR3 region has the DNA TGTGCCAGCTCAAGGGACAGGGCTTCACCCCTCCACTTT.

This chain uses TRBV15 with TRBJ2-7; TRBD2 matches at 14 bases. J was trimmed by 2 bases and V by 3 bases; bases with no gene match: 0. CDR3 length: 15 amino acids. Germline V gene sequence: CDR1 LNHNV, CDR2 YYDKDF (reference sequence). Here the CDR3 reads CATSRGLAGAYEQYF. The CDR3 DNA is TGTGCCACCAGCAGGGGACTAGCGGGGGCCTACGAGCAGTACTTC.

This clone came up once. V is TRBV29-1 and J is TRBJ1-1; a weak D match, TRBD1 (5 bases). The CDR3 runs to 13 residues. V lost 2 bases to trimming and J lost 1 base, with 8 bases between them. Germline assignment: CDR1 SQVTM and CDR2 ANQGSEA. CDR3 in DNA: TGCAGCGTTGAAAACAGGAGGAACACTGAAGCTTTCTTT. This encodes CSVENRRNTEAFF.

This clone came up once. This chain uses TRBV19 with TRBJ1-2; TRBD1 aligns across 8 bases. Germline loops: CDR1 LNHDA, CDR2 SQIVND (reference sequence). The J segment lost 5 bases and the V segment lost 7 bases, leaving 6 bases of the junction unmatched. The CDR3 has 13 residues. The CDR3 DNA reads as TGTGCCAGTATTTCGGGACAGGAGTATGGCTACACCTTC. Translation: CASISGQEYGYTF.

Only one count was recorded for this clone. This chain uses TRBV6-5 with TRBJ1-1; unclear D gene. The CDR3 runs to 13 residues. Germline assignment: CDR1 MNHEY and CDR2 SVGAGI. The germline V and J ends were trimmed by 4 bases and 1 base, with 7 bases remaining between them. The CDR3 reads CASSFQKNTEAFF. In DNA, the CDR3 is TGTGCCAGCAGTTTCCAGAAGAACACTGAAGCTTTCTTT.

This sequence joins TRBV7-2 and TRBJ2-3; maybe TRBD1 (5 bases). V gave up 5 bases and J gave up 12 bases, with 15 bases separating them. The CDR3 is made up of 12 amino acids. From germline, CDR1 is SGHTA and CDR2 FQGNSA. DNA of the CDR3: TGTGCCAGCAGCCTATATTTAGGGGCACAGTATTTT. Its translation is CASSLYLGAQYF.